A selection of T cell receptor beta chains follows, all from one sample in a study of T-cell memory formation after mild COVID-19. TCRdb reprocessed the 5' RACE reads via MiXCR and lists one record per CDR3 protein. The sample yields 210,000 or so distinct CDR3 sequences, 27% seen once. Sequenced material: PBMCs or a T cell subset sorted from them (not recorded which). The receptors stem from an adult woman who had mild COVID-19 (a few samples of this study predate the infection). Cell type and time point are not known. The CDR3 runs from the conserved cysteine through the conserved F or W. Each record gives: D gene, V gene, clone size, J gene, CDR3 length, CDR3 DNA, CDR3 protein. The D gene is left open where the match is weak. Size tells how often a clone was seen (once, few, many) or the class of an expanded clone, and some rows leave it out.

D: .
V: TRBV20-1
size: .
J: TRBJ2-7
length: 14
DNA: TGCAGTGCTCGGGCCGCCTCCTTATCCGGCGAGCAGTACTTC
CDR3: CSARAASLSGEQYF

D: .
V: TRBV25-1
size: few
J: TRBJ2-3
length: 16
DNA: TGTGCCAGCAGTGCCCCCGCCCGGGAGAAAACAGATACGCAGTATTTT
CDR3: CASSAPAREKTDTQYF

D: TRBD1
V: TRBV4-1
size: few
J: TRBJ2-1
length: 15
DNA: TGCGCCAGCAGCCCTCGGGACAGGGATTACAATGAGCAGTTCTTC
CDR3: CASSPRDRDYNEQFF

D: .
V: TRBV5-5
size: few
J: TRBJ2-5
length: 15
DNA: TGTGCCAGCAGCCGCTTAGGTGCTGCCGTAGAGACCCAGTACTTC
CDR3: CASSRLGAAVETQYF

D: .
V: TRBV24-1
size: few
J: TRBJ1-5
length: 17
DNA: TGTGCCACCAGTGATTCCCGGGTGGCAGGGTTCAATCAGCCCCAGCATTTT
CDR3: CATSDSRVAGFNQPQHF

D: .
V: TRBV7-8
size: few
J: TRBJ2-1
length: 13
DNA: TGTGCCAGCAACACTCGGGAGTACAATGAGCAGTTCTTC
CDR3: CASNTREYNEQFF

D: .
V: TRBV3-1
size: .
J: TRBJ1-1
length: 13
DNA: TGTGCCAGCAGCCAAGTTAAAAACAGTGAAGCTTTCTTT
CDR3: CASSQVKNSEAFF

D: .
V: TRBV9
size: few
J: TRBJ2-1
length: 14
DNA: TGTGCCAGCAGCGTAGGGGACTTCATCAATGAGCAGTTCTTC
CDR3: CASSVGDFINEQFF

D: TRBD1
V: TRBV10-3
size: few
J: TRBJ1-6
length: 15
DNA: TGTGCCATCAGCGCAACCGGACAGGGTAATTCACCCCTCCACTTT
CDR3: CAISATGQGNSPLHF

D: .
V: TRBV7-9
size: .
J: TRBJ1-1
length: 15
DNA: TGTGCCAGCAGCATGCCGGGCTCACTGAACACTGAAGCTTTCTTT
CDR3: CASSMPGSLNTEAFF

D: .
V: TRBV5-4
size: .
J: TRBJ2-6
length: 19
DNA: TGTGCCAGCAGCTTGGGTGGGCCCAGGGCCCTCTCTGGGGCCAACGTCCTGACTTTC
CDR3: CASSLGGPRALSGANVLTF

D: TRBD1
V: TRBV12-3/TRBV12-4
size: .
J: TRBJ1-4
length: 15
DNA: TGTGCCAGCAGTTTTCACCGACAGGGAACGGAAAAACTGTTTTTT
CDR3: CASSFHRQGTEKLFF

D: .
V: TRBV20-1
size: .
J: TRBJ2-7
length: 14
DNA: TGCAGTGCATCGCCCTTGCCCCCGGGCTACGAGCAGTACTTC
CDR3: CSASPLPPGYEQYF

D: .
V: TRBV5-1
size: .
J: TRBJ2-4
length: 13
DNA: TGCGCCAGCAGCTTGGGACAGATAAACATTCAGTACTTC
CDR3: CASSLGQINIQYF

D: .
V: TRBV7-9
size: .
J: TRBJ2-3
length: 17
DNA: TGTGCCAGCAGCGAATCGGGGCTGCGGGACAGCACAGATACGCAGTATTTT
CDR3: CASSESGLRDSTDTQYF

D: .
V: TRBV2
size: once
J: TRBJ1-1
length: 15
DNA: TGTGCCAGCAGTGCCGCATTGGGACCTGACACTGAAGCTTTCTTT
CDR3: CASSAALGPDTEAFF

D: .
V: TRBV12-3/TRBV12-4
size: .
J: TRBJ2-3
length: 15
DNA: TGTGCCAGCAGCCAGGGGGCTAGCGGGATAAATACGCAGTATTTT
CDR3: CASSQGASGINTQYF

D: TRBD1
V: TRBV12-3/TRBV12-4
size: .
J: TRBJ2-5
length: 14
DNA: TGTGCCAGCAGTCCAGACAGGGTTCAAGAGACCCAGTACTTC
CDR3: CASSPDRVQETQYF

D: .
V: TRBV12-3/TRBV12-4
size: .
J: TRBJ2-2
length: 14
DNA: TGTGCCAGCAGATACAACAGGGTCCCCGGGGAGCTGTTTTTT
CDR3: CASRYNRVPGELFF